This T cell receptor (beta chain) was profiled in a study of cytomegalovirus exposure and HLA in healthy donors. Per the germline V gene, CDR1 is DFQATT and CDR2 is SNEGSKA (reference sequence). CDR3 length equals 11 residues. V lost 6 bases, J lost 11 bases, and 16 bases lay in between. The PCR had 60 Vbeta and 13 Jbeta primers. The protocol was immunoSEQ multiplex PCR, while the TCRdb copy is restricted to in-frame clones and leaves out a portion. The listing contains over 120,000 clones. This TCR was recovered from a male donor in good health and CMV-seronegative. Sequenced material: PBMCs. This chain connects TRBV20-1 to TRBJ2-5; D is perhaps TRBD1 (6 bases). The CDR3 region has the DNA TGCAGTGCCAGGACAGACGGGGAGCAGTACTTC. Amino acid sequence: CSARTDGEQYF.